This TCR beta chain appears in the sequencing data of a study of T cell repertoires in cytomegalovirus infection. The wider study: A matching HLA type, together with CMV infection, was signaled by public TCR beta signatures.

There are a few counts of this clonotype. V dropped 2 bases and J dropped 8; count of bases not matched to a gene: 10. The CDR3 is made up of 16 amino acids. Germline assignment: CDR1 SGHTA and CDR2 FQGTGA. One entry per CDR3 protein, called by TCRdb with MiXCR from the reads. The sample includes around 530,000 distinct CDR3 sequences, around a quarter seen only once; the top ten take roughly an eighth. This TCR derives from a human donor in good health (CMV status not recorded). Some clones in this sample may be carry-over from other donors' samples. Material: PBMCs. This sequence joins TRBV7-3 and TRBJ2-1, with TRBD2 matching over 9 bases. CDR3 amino acids: CASSLVLAGPRYEQFF. For the CDR3, the DNA is TGTGCCAGCAGCTTAGTACTAGCGGGCCCCAGGTATGAGCAGTTCTTC.